The sequence of this T cell receptor (beta chain) was determined in a study of T cell repertoires in cytomegalovirus infection. This clonotype came up a few times. Trimming cost V 3 bases and J 7 bases, with 10 bases left between them. This CDR3 has 13 amino acids. Germline assignment: CDR1 SGHVT and CDR2 SQSDAQ. TCRdb re-analysed the reads in MiXCR, keeping a single row per CDR3 protein. The table includes hundreds of thousands of distinct CDR3 sequences, under 40% detected once. The gene calls are TRBV7-4 and TRBJ2-1; D gene uncertain. Material for sequencing was PBMCs. The receptor comes from a human donor in good health (CMV status not recorded). Some clones in this sample may be carry-over from other donors' samples. The CDR3 here is CASSFDQWNEQFF. CDR3 bases: TGTGCCAGCAGCTTCGACCAGTGGAATGAGCAGTTCTTC.